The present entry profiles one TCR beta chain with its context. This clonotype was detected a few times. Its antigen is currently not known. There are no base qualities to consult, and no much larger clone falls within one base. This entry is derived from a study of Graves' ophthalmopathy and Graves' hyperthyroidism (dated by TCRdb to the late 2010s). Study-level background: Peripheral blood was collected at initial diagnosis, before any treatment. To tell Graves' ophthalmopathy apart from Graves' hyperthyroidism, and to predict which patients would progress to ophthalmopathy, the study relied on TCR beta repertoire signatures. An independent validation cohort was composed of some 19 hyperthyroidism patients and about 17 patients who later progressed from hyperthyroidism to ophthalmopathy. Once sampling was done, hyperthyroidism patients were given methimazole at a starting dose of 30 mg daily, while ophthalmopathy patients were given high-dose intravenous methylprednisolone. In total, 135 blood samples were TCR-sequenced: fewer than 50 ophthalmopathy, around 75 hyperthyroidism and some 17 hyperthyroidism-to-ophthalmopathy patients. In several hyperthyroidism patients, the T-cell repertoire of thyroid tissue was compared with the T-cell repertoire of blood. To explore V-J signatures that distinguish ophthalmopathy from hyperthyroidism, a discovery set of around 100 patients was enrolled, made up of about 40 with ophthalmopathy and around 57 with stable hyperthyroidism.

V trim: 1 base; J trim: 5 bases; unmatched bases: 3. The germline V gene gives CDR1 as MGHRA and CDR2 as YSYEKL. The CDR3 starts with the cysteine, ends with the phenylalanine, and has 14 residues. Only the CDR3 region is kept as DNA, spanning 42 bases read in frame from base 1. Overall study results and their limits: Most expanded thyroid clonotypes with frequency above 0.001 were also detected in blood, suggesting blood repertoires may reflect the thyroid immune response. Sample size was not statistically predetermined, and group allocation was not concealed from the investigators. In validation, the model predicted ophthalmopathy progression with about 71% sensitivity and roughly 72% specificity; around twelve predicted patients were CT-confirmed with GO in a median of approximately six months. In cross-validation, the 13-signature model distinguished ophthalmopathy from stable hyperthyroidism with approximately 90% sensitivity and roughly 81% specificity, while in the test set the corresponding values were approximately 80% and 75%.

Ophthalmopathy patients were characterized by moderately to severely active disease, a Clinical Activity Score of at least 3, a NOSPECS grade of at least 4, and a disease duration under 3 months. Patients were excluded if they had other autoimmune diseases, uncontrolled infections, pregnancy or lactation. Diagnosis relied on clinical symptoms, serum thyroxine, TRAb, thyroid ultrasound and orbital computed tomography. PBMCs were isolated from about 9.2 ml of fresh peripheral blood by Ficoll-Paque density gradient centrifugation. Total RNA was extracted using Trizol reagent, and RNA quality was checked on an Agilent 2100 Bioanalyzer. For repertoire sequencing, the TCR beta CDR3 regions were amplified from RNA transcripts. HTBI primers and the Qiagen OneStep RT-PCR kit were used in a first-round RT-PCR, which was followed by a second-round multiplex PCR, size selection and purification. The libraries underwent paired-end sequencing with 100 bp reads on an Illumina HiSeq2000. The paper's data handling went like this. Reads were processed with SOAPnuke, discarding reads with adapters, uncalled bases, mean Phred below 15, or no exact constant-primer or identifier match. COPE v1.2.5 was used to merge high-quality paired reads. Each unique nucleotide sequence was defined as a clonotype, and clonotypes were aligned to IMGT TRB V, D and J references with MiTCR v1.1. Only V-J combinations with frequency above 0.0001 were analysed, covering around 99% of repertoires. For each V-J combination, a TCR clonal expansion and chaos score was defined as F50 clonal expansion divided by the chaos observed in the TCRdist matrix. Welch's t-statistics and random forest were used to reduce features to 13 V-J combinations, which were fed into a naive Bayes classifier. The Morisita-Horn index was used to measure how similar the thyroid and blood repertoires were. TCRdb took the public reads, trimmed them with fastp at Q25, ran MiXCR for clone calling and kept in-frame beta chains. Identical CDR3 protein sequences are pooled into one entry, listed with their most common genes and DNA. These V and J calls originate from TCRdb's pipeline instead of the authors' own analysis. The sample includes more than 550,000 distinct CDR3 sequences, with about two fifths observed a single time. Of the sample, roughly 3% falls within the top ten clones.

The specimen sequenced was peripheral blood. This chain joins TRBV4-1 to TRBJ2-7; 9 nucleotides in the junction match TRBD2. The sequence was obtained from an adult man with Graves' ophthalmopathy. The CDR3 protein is CASSQVAGANEQYF. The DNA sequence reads TGCGCCAGCAGCCAAGTAGCGGGAGCCAACGAGCAGTACTTC.